This entry lists 13 T cell receptor beta chains sequenced from one sample in a study of blood T cell repertoires in COVID-19. The assay was immunoSEQ multiplex PCR, and TCRdb's table has in-frame clones only and misses some. The sample includes about 280,000 clones, approximately 86% of them seen just once. The sample was peripheral blood. The receptors here all came from a woman in her thirties who had recovered from COVID-19.

The chain combines TRBV27 with TRBJ1-2; perhaps TRBD1 as D (6 bases). V was trimmed by 1 base and J by 6 bases, leaving 9 bases between them. Looked up from germline, CDR1 is MNHEY and CDR2 is SMNVEV (reference sequence). The CDR3 runs 13 residues. The CDR3 DNA reads as TGTGCCAGCAGTTTATTCAGGGGTAATGGCTACACCTTC. It yields the protein CASSLFRGNGYTF.

In nucleotides, the CDR3 is TGTGCCAGCTCACCGCCGGGACTAGCGGGCCTACGCGAGCAGTACTTC. It encodes CASSPPGLAGLREQYF. The chain combines TRBV18 with TRBJ2-7; 12 bases fit TRBD2. CDR1 KGHSH and CDR2 LQKENI come from the germline V gene. The CDR3 is made up of 16 amino acids. J lost 6 bases, V lost 3 bases, and 9 bases had no gene match.

The rearrangement uses TRBV5-8 and TRBJ2-5; 8 bases match TRBD1. V shed 1 base, J shed 5 bases, and the junction held 10 bases outside the gene matches. Germline CDR1 reads SGHTS; CDR2 reads YDEGEE. The CDR3 has 16 amino acids. The CDR3 coding sequence is TGTGCCAGCAGCTTGCTTTGGACAGGGCGAGGCGAGACCCAGTACTTC. Protein: CASSLLWTGRGETQYF.

The J gene is TRBJ1-2, the V gene TRBV3-1 (or the pseudogene TRBV3-2); TRBD1 aligns across 7 bases. This CDR3 region has 14 residues. Trimming removed 6 bases from V and 7 bases from J; junction bases left unmatched: 11. Germline-derived CDR1 and CDR2 are LGHDT and YNNKEL (reference sequence). The CDR3 DNA reads TGTGCCAGCAGTGCTCTGACAGGGTTGCGTGGCTACACCTTC. Amino acid sequence: CASSALTGLRGYTF.

The chain couples TRBV28 to TRBJ1-5, with D perhaps TRBD1 (6 bases). The germline V gene encodes CDR1 MDHEN and CDR2 SYDVKM. Trimming removed 5 bases from V and 4 bases from J, with 12 bases in between. This CDR3 contains 14 residues. The CDR3, as DNA: TGTGCCAGCAGTCCGGACAGAGTAAATCAGCCCCAGCATTTT. Amino acid sequence: CASSPDRVNQPQHF. Using reference TRBV28 and TRBJ1-5 for the parts outside the CDR3, the full variable domain is DVKVTQSSRYLVKRTGEKVFLECVQDMDHENMFWYRQDPGLGLRLIYFSYDVKMKEKGDIPEGYSVSREKKERFSLILESASTNQTSMYLCASSPDRVNQPQHFGDGTRLSIL.

In DNA, the CDR3 is TGCGCCAGCAGCCAAGCCCAGGGGGTAGGAAACACCATATATTTT. Its translation: CASSQAQGVGNTIYF. This chain joins TRBV4-1 and TRBJ1-3; TRBD1 matches at 7 bases. V lost 1 base and J lost 4; bases outside the gene matches: 4. Germline assignment: CDR1 MGHRA and CDR2 YSYEKL. The CDR3 consists of 15 residues.

This chain links TRBV30 with TRBJ1-1; D not resolved. V was pared by 3 bases and J by 6 bases, with 17 bases between. There are 14 residues in the CDR3. Germline loops: CDR1 GTSNPN, CDR2 SVGIG (reference sequence). The CDR3, as DNA: TGTGCCTGGAGAAGTGACAAGTGGTCCGCTGAAGCTTTCTTT. It yields the protein CAWRSDKWSAEAFF.

This clone was recorded once. The chain couples TRBV18 to TRBJ1-1; TRBD1 aligns across 7 bases. The CDR3 covers 13 residues. Looked up from germline, CDR1 is KGHSH and CDR2 is LQKENI. Trimming cost V 3 bases and J 9 bases; bases outside gene matches: 7. For the CDR3, the DNA is TGTGCCAGCTCACCCGCCGGGACAGCAAAAGCTTTCTTT. Translation gives CASSPAGTAKAFF.

The CDR3 nucleotides are TGTGCCAGCAGTTCCACGGGACAGGGGACCTATGGCTACACCTTC. It is translated as CASSSTGQGTYGYTF. The chain joins TRBV28 to TRBJ1-2; 10 bases agree with TRBD1. The germline CDR1 and CDR2 sequences are MDHEN and SYDVKM. The CDR3 is 15 residues long. With 4 bases clipped from V and 4 bases from J, the junction kept 6 bases outside the gene matches.

The rearrangement uses TRBV6-5 and TRBJ1-6; possible D gene TRBD1, 5 bases. The CDR3 sequence is 13 residues long. Trimming stripped 8 bases from V and 8 bases from J, with 13 bases between. The germline gives CDR1 MNHEY, CDR2 SVGAGI. The CDR3 bases are TGTGCCAGCGCCAGGGATTGGCATTCACCCCTCCACTTT. As protein: CASARDWHSPLHF.

The V and J genes are TRBV6-4 and TRBJ1-2; 8 nucleotides align to TRBD1. The CDR3 loop spans 14 amino acids. V lost 6 bases, J lost 4 bases, and 7 bases stayed unmatched. Germline loops: CDR1 MRHNA, CDR2 SNTAGT. For the CDR3, the DNA is TGTGCCAGCAGCACCGGGACAGGCCCCTATGGCTACACCTTC. Translating gives CASSTGTGPYGYTF.

The chain couples TRBV6-5 to TRBJ1-2, with TRBD1 matching 7 bases. Per germline, CDR1 MNHEY and CDR2 SVGAGI. The CDR3 sequence is 15 residues long. The ends lost 7 bases at V and 4 bases at J; junction bases unmatched: 12. The CDR3 coding sequence is TGTGCCAGCACTCAGGGGGTGGTACGCAGCTATGGCTACACCTTC. Translation: CASTQGVVRSYGYTF.

This chain links TRBV7-9 with TRBJ2-7, with a tentative D call TRBD1 (5 bases). Trimming took off 2 bases at V and 0 bases at J, with 8 bases between the two ends. The CDR3 spans 14 residues. The germline V gene encodes CDR1 SEHNR and CDR2 FQNEAQ (reference sequence). The CDR3 sequence: CASSLPGISYEQYF. For the CDR3, the DNA is TGTGCCAGCAGCTTACCAGGGATCTCCTACGAGCAGTACTTC.